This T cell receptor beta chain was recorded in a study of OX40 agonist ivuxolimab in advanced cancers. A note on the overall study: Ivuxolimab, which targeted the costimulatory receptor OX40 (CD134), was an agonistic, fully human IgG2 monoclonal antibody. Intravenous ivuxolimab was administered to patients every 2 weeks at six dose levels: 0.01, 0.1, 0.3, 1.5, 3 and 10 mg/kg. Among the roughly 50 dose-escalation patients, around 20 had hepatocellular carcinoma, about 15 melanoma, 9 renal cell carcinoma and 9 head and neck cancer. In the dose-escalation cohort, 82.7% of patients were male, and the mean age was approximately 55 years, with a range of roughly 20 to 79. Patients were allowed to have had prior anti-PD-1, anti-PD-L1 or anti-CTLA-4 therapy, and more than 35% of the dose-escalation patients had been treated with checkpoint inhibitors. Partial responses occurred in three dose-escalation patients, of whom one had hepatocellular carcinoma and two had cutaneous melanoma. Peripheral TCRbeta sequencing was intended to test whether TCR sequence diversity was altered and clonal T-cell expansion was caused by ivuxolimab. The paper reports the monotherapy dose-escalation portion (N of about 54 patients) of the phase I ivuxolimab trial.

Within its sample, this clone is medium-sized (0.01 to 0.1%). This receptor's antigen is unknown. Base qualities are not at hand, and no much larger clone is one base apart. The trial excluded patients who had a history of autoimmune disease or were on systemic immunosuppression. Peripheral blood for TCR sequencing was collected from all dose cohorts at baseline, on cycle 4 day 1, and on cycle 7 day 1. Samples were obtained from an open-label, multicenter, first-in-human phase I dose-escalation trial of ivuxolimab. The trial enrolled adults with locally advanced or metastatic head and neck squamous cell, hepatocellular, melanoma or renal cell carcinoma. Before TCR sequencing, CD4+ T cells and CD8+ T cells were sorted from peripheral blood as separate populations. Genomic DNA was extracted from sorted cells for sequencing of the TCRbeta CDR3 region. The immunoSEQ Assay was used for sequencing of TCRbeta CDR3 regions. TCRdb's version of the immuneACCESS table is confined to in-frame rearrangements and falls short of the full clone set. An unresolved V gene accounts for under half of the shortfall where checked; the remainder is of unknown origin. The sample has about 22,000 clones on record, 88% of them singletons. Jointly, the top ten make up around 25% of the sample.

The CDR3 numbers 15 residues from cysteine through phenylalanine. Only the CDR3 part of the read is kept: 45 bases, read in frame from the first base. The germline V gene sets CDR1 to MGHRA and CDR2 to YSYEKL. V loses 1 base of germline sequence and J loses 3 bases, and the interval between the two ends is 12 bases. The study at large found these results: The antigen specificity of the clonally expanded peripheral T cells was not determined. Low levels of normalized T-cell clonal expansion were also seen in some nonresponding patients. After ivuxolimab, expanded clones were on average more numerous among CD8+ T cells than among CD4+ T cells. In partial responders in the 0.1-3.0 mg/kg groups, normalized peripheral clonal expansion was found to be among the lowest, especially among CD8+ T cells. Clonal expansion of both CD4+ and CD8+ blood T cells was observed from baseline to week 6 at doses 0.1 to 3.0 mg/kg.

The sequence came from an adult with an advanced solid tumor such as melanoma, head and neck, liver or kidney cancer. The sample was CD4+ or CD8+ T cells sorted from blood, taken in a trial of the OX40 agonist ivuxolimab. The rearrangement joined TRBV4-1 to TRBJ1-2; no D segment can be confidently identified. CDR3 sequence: CASSQALSVDYGYTF. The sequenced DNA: TGCGCCAGCAGCCAAGCGTTGTCGGTGGACTATGGCTACACCTTC.